The rows below give T cell receptor beta chains drawn from one sample of a study of control samples from healthy donors and cancer patients. This table comes from immunoSEQ multiplex PCR, and its TCRdb copy is limited to in-frame clones, with some not included. The sample has some 130,000 clones; roughly nine tenths are singletons. Sequencing was done on a sample of PBMCs. All receptors derive from a man aged 50-60 years with head and neck cancer. The CDR3 runs from the conserved cysteine through the conserved F or W. D genes are given only for firm matches. Clone size appears in some rows only: once, few, many, or a class for an expanded clone.

D	J	size	V	DNA	CDR3
TRBD1	TRBJ2-2	-	TRBV27	TGTGCCAGCAGTTTCGTCTTCGACAGGGGCGGGGAGCTGTTTTTT	CASSFVFDRGGELFF
-	TRBJ2-5	-	TRBV27	TGTGCCAGCAGTCCCCCGGGGTATGAGACCCAGTACTTC	CASSPPGYETQYF
-	TRBJ1-6	-	TRBV7-9	TGTGCCGGGGGAGCAAATAATTCACCCCTCCACTTT	CAGGANNSPLHF
-	TRBJ1-4	-	TRBV2	TGTGCCAGCAGTGAACAGGGAGATAATGAAAAACTGTTTTTT	CASSEQGDNEKLFF
TRBD1	TRBJ1-6	once	TRBV2	TGTGCCAGCAGCGCTACAGGGGGCTCCTATAATTCACCCCTCCACTTT	CASSATGGSYNSPLHF
-	TRBJ2-7	-	TRBV4-2	TGTGCCAGCAGCCCCTCGAGAGGGGCCTCCTACGAGCAGTACTTC	CASSPSRGASYEQYF
TRBD2	TRBJ2-1	-	TRBV5-4	TGTGCCAGCAGCCTAGTTAGCAACGGGAGGGTTAAGCAGTTCTTC	CASSLVSNGRVKQFF
TRBD2	TRBJ2-3	-	TRBV5-1	TGCGCCAGCAGCTTTAGCGGGGGCACAGATACGCAGTATTTT	CASSFSGGTDTQYF
-	TRBJ2-1	-	TRBV19	TGTGCCAGTAGTATGGGTGGTAGCTCCTACAATGAGCAGTTCTTC	CASSMGGSSYNEQFF
TRBD2	TRBJ2-5	-	TRBV18	TGTGCCAGCTCACCGAATAGACTAGCGGGGATCCAAGAGACCCAGTACTTC	CASSPNRLAGIQETQYF
-	TRBJ2-1	-	TRBV30	TGTGCCTGGGGGACCAACTCCTACAATGAGCAGTTCTTC	CAWGTNSYNEQFF
-	TRBJ1-5	-	TRBV6-2/TRBV6-3	TGTGCCAGCAGCCGGGACAACAATCAGCCCCAGCATTTT	CASSRDNNQPQHF
TRBD1	TRBJ2-7	-	TRBV27	TGTGCCAGCCTACCCAGCACCGGGACAGGGGCCTACGAGCAGTACTTC	CASLPSTGTGAYEQYF
-	TRBJ2-7	-	TRBV6-5	TGTGCCAGCAGTTACTCGGGGGGACCTAGCTCCTACGAGCAGTACTTC	CASSYSGGPSSYEQYF
TRBD1	TRBJ2-5	-	TRBV7-6	TGTGCCAGCAGCTTAATGGGACAGGGGGCGCGCGAGACCCAGTACTTC	CASSLMGQGARETQYF
-	TRBJ2-7	-	TRBV10-2	TGCGCCAGCAGTGACAGCTCCTACGAGCAGTACTTC	CASSDSSYEQYF
-	TRBJ2-7	once	TRBV27	TGTGCCAGCAGTTTTCGACGCGGAGGGGTCTCCGAGCAGTACTTC	CASSFRRGGVSEQYF
-	TRBJ2-7	-	TRBV12-3/TRBV12-4	TGTGCCAGCAGTTTCAGGGGAGGGGACGAGCAGTACTTC	CASSFRGGDEQYF
-	TRBJ2-7	-	TRBV7-9	TGTGCCAGCAGCTTAGGCGGGGACAGCCGGGGGATTTTTCCCTACGAGCAGTACTTC	CASSLGGDSRGIFPYEQYF
-	TRBJ1-1	-	TRBV12-5	TGTGCTAGTGGTTTAGGGAACACTGAAGCTTTCTTT	CASGLGNTEAFF
TRBD1	TRBJ2-5	-	TRBV10-1	TGCGCCAGCAGTGACTTAGGACAGGGGAGTAAAGAGACCCAGTACTTC	CASSDLGQGSKETQYF
TRBD1	TRBJ2-7	-	TRBV3-1/TRBV3-2	TGTGCCAGCAGCCCGGGACAGGGGGCCGCCTACGAGCAGTACTTC	CASSPGQGAAYEQYF
TRBD2	TRBJ2-1	-	TRBV27	TGTGCCAGCACCCGGACTAGCGGGTCTAATGAGCAGTTCTTC	CASTRTSGSNEQFF
-	TRBJ2-3	-	TRBV12-5	TGTGCTAGTTGCCCCGACAACACAGATACGCAGTATTTT	CASCPDNTDTQYF
-	TRBJ2-1	-	TRBV7-2	TGTGCCAGCAGCTTAGCGGGGGGGGCCAATGAGCAGTTCTTC	CASSLAGGANEQFF
-	TRBJ2-7	-	TRBV2	TGTGCCAGCAGTCCAGTAGGGGCGGTTACCTACGAGCAGTACTTC	CASSPVGAVTYEQYF
TRBD2	TRBJ2-1	-	TRBV9	TGTGCCAGCAGCGTAGGGGCTAGCGGGATAGGGACCTACAATGAGCAGTTCTTC	CASSVGASGIGTYNEQFF
-	TRBJ2-5	-	TRBV25-1	TGTGCCAGCAGTGAATTCGAACGGGGGGCGACCCAGTACTTC	CASSEFERGATQYF
-	TRBJ1-1	-	TRBV11-3	TGTGCCAGCAGCTTAGGTCCTAACACTGAAGCTTTCTTT	CASSLGPNTEAFF
-	TRBJ2-7	-	TRBV12-3/TRBV12-4	TGTGCCAGCAGTTTAGATGGGTCCTACGAGCAGTACTTC	CASSLDGSYEQYF
TRBD1	TRBJ1-1	-	TRBV5-4	TGTGCCAGCAGCTTGTATGGCAGGGGGACTGAAGCTTTCTTT	CASSLYGRGTEAFF
TRBD1	TRBJ1-4	-	TRBV5-1	TGCGCCAGCAGCACGGGACAGTACAATGAAAAACTGTTTTTT	CASSTGQYNEKLFF